This entry concerns a single T cell receptor (beta chain). TCRdb's table, derived via immunoSEQ multiplex PCR, lists solely in-frame clones and lacks some. The sample shows roughly 330,000 clones, about 87% of them seen only once. J gave up 3 bases and V 3 bases, and 2 bases lay outside the gene matches. The CDR3 contains 15 residues. Germline lookup yields CDR1 SEHNR and CDR2 FQNEAQ (reference sequence). This specimen comes from a study of blood T cell repertoires in COVID-19. This clonotype was obtained from a woman aged 25 to 39 who had recovered from COVID-19. Sequenced: PBMCs or T cells enriched from blood (not recorded which). The chain uses TRBV7-9 and TRBJ2-2; TRBD1 aligns across 9 bases. CDR3 sequence (DNA): TGTGCCAGCAGCTTCCGGACAGGGGACACCGGGGAGCTGTTTTTT. Its protein product is CASSFRTGDTGELFF.